These 11 T cell receptor beta chains were all obtained from the same sample, sequenced in a study of blood T cell repertoires in COVID-19. Sequencing was performed with immunoSEQ multiplex PCR; in TCRdb, only in-frame clones are kept and a portion is missing. Counted here are under 250,000 clones, about 92% occurring once; the ten biggest clones make up around 1.2%. The sequenced sample was peripheral blood. The receptors stem from a man aged 30 to 45 with acute or convalescent COVID-19.

The gene calls are TRBV28 and TRBJ2-2; a weak D match, TRBD2 (5 bases). From germline, CDR1 is MDHEN and CDR2 SYDVKM. The germline V and J ends were trimmed by 3 bases and 4 bases, with 12 bases remaining between them. This CDR3 region has 15 residues. CDR3 DNA: TGTGCCAGCAGTTTTATGGACGAGGGCACCGGGGAGCTGTTTTTT. Protein product: CASSFMDEGTGELFF.

The V gene is TRBV6-2 or TRBV6-3, the J gene TRBJ2-1; TRBD2 agrees at 14 bases. After removal of 6 bases from V and 8 bases from J, the junction contained 9 bases not matched to a gene. Germline assignment: CDR1 MNHEY and CDR2 SVGEGT. This CDR3 is built from 16 residues. The CDR3 nucleotides are TGTGCCAGCAGCCGTCGACTAGCGGGGGGGCTGGATGAGCAGTTCTTC. This codes for CASSRRLAGGLDEQFF.

The rearrangement links TRBV28 to TRBJ1-3, with 12 positions matching TRBD1. J lost 9 bases, V lost 3 bases, and 6 bases had no gene match. The CDR3 has 15 amino acids. The germline CDR1 and CDR2 sequences are MDHEN and SYDVKM. CDR3 residues: CASSFPGTGGGTIYF. In nucleotides, the CDR3 is TGTGCCAGCAGTTTCCCCGGGACAGGGGGCGGCACCATATATTTT.

The chain is built from TRBV19 and TRBJ1-5, with 10 bases fitting TRBD1. Trimming took 5 bases from V and 4 from J; bases not matched to a gene: 5. The CDR3 contains 15 residues. Germline CDR1 is LNHDA and CDR2 is SQIVND (reference sequence). In DNA, the CDR3 is TGTGCCAGTAGTTCCCGGGACAGGGGAAATCAGCCCCAGCATTTT. Its protein is CASSSRDRGNQPQHF.

The chain joins TRBV21-1 to TRBJ2-7; the DNA was not compared with TRBD2, the D call given in the table. TRBV21-1 is recorded as a pseudogene. This CDR3 is 15 amino acids long. CDR3 nucleotides: TGTGCCAGCAGCAAGACGGACGGGAGGGACTACGAGCAGTACTTC. The encoded protein is CASSKTDGRDYEQYF.

The V and J genes are TRBV30 and TRBJ1-1, with D maybe TRBD1 (5 bases). Trimming pared 0 bases from V and 5 bases from J, leaving 16 bases between. The germline CDR1 and CDR2 sequences are GTSNPN and SVGIG (reference sequence). The CDR3 contains 15 residues. The CDR3 spells CAWSVRWQGTTEAFF. The CDR3 nucleotides read TGTGCCTGGAGTGTACGGTGGCAGGGAACAACTGAAGCTTTCTTT. Complete variable domain (other parts from reference TRBV30 and TRBJ1-1): SQTIHQWPATLVQPVGSPLSLECTVEGTSNPNLYWYRQAAGRGLQLLFYSVGIGQISSEVPQNLSASRPQDRQFILSSKKLLLSDSGFYLCAWSVRWQGTTEAFFGQGTRLTVV.

The CDR3 DNA reads TGTGCCAGCTCGTCCGGGACTCTAACAAATCAGCCCCAGCATTTT. The encoded protein is CASSSGTLTNQPQHF. This chain uses TRBV18 with TRBJ1-5; tentatively, D is TRBD1 (5 bases). V was pared by 6 bases and J by 4 bases, with 16 bases between. The CDR3 is 15 amino acids. The V gene's germline CDR1 is KGHSH and CDR2 LQKENI.

This chain joins TRBV7-2 and TRBJ1-5; D is ambiguous. This CDR3 contains 13 residues. The germline gives CDR1 SGHTA, CDR2 FQGNSA. The V and J ends lost 2 bases and 5 bases respectively, with 7 bases between them. In DNA, the CDR3 is TGTGCCAGCAGCTTACTGTCTTATCAGCCCCAGCATTTT. Translating gives CASSLLSYQPQHF.

The CDR3 loop is CASSYGRGSYGYTF. The CDR3 nucleotides read TGTGCCAGCAGTTACGGAAGGGGGAGCTATGGCTACACCTTC. The V call is TRBV6-5, the J call TRBJ1-2; possibly TRBD1 for D (6 bases). CDR1 is MNHEY and CDR2 is SVGAGI in the germline V gene. This CDR3 is built from 14 residues. The germline V and J ends were trimmed by 2 bases and 4 bases, with 11 bases remaining between them.

The chain recombines TRBV10-3 with TRBJ2-2, with D perhaps matching TRBD2 (5 bases). CDR3 size: 17 residues. The germline CDR1 and CDR2 sequences are ENHRY and SYGVKD. Trimming removed 0 bases from V and 6 bases from J, with 17 bases in between. The CDR3 loop reads CAISESIGVGSPGELFF. As DNA, the CDR3 is TGTGCCATCAGTGAGTCGATCGGGGTTGGAAGTCCCGGGGAGCTGTTTTTT.

This chain uses TRBV28 with TRBJ2-6, with D perhaps matching TRBD2 (5 bases). Germline-derived CDR1 and CDR2 are MDHEN and SYDVKM. The CDR3 length is 18 residues. With 4 bases removed from V and 0 bases from J, the gap between germline ends came to 16 bases. The CDR3: CASSSRTVWGSGANVLTF. The DNA of the CDR3 is TGTGCCAGCAGTTCCCGGACTGTTTGGGGCTCTGGGGCCAACGTCCTGACTTTC. The entire variable domain, with the rest obtained from reference TRBV28 and TRBJ2-6, is as follows: DVKVTQSSRYLVKRTGEKVFLECVQDMDHENMFWYRQDPGLGLRLIYFSYDVKMKEKGDIPEGYSVSREKKERFSLILESASTNQTSMYLCASSSRTVWGSGANVLTFGAGSRLTVL.